This is a list of T cell receptor beta chains from one sample in a study of CD8 T cells in Susac syndrome. TCRdb analysed the immunoSEQ multiplex PCR reads with MiXCR anew, one entry per CDR3 protein. The data show hundreds of thousands of distinct CDR3 sequences, 93% seen once. The sample taken for sequencing was CD4+ T cells from PBMCs. These receptors originate from a human donor with multiple sclerosis. CDR3s include the opening cysteine and the closing phenylalanine or tryptophan.

V gene: TRBV4-1; J gene: TRBJ1-6; CDR3 protein: CASSQVPSSYNSPLHF
V gene: TRBV5-1; J gene: TRBJ1-2; CDR3 protein: CASSFADGYGYTF
V gene: TRBV30; J gene: TRBJ2-2; CDR3 protein: CAWSVLGARTTGELFF
V gene: TRBV6-5; J gene: TRBJ2-1; CDR3 protein: CASSYPGWGVSYNEQFF
V gene: TRBV6-6; J gene: TRBJ2-1; CDR3 protein: CASSSGGEEQFF
V gene: TRBV4-2; J gene: TRBJ1-1; CDR3 protein: CASSLGGGGNTEAFF
V gene: TRBV28; J gene: TRBJ1-6; CDR3 protein: CASSLSQGKNSPLHF
V gene: TRBV18; J gene: TRBJ2-5; CDR3 protein: CASSTLGGGVGETQYF
V gene: TRBV19; J gene: TRBJ1-2; CDR3 protein: CASIPTGRNYGYTF
V gene: TRBV10-3; J gene: TRBJ2-7; CDR3 protein: CAISATRDSYEQYF
V gene: TRBV20-1; J gene: TRBJ2-7; CDR3 protein: CSARGLKRGPREQYF
V gene: TRBV3-1; J gene: TRBJ2-2; CDR3 protein: CASSQDRRLAVTGELFF
V gene: TRBV7-7; J gene: TRBJ2-3; CDR3 protein: CASSLGGRRDTQYF
V gene: TRBV4-1; J gene: TRBJ2-5; CDR3 protein: CASSPHSGRDQETQYF
V gene: TRBV11-3; J gene: TRBJ2-5; CDR3 protein: CASSWRLGGLETQYF
V gene: TRBV7-8; J gene: TRBJ2-5; CDR3 protein: CASSFPGRGLETQYF
V gene: TRBV19; J gene: TRBJ1-1; CDR3 protein: CASNDGQNDAEAFF
V gene: TRBV9; J gene: TRBJ2-3; CDR3 protein: CASSVGGTQYF
V gene: TRBV2; J gene: TRBJ1-1; CDR3 protein: CASSEALISSEAFF
V gene: TRBV29-1; J gene: TRBJ2-3; CDR3 protein: CSVVFGNTQYF
V gene: TRBV19; J gene: TRBJ1-4; CDR3 protein: CASSKAEKLFF
V gene: TRBV29-1; J gene: TRBJ2-1; CDR3 protein: CSVAMAFIYNEQFF
V gene: TRBV3-1; J gene: TRBJ2-1; CDR3 protein: CASSQDFGGGAREQFF
V gene: TRBV30; J gene: TRBJ1-1; CDR3 protein: CAWARGGDGTEAFF
V gene: TRBV10-2; J gene: TRBJ2-2; CDR3 protein: CASSDLAGANTGELFF
V gene: TRBV7-6; J gene: TRBJ1-5; CDR3 protein: CASSLEGRGQPQHF
V gene: TRBV3-1; J gene: TRBJ1-2; CDR3 protein: CASSQEGTGGEGGYTF
V gene: TRBV3-1; J gene: TRBJ2-5; CDR3 protein: CASSQDPSLETQYF
V gene: TRBV3-1; J gene: TRBJ2-5; CDR3 protein: CASRRTSGVSETQYF